The rows below give T cell receptor beta chains drawn from one sample of a study of T cell responses to AZD1222 COVID-19 vaccine. Method: immunoSEQ multiplex PCR; TCRdb's copy keeps in-frame clones and lacks some. The sample gives more than 95,000 clones, about nine tenths of which show up once; approximately 3% is in the top ten. This specimen consisted of peripheral blood, obtained 28 days after the second dose of the MenACWY control vaccine. These receptors were obtained from an adult who received the MenACWY meningococcal vaccine as a control. The CDR3 runs from the conserved cysteine through the conserved F or W. A D gene is named only where the DNA matches it firmly. Size is stated for part of the rows, as once, few or many counts, or as a class when the clone is expanded.

D: TRBD1
J: TRBJ2-5
size: NA
V: TRBV20-1
CDR3: CSASHRTGTETQYF
DNA: TGCAGTGCTAGTCATCGGACAGGGACAGAGACCCAGTACTTC

D: NA
J: TRBJ2-7
size: NA
V: TRBV27
CDR3: CASSLSRGPYEQYF
DNA: TGTGCCAGCAGTTTATCTAGGGGCCCCTACGAGCAGTACTTC

D: NA
J: TRBJ1-2
size: NA
V: TRBV9
CDR3: CASSVDRQNYGYTF
DNA: TGTGCCAGCAGCGTAGATCGGCAGAACTATGGCTACACCTTC

D: NA
J: TRBJ2-5
size: NA
V: TRBV18
CDR3: CASSEQGQTQYF
DNA: TGTGCCAGCTCAGAACAGGGACAGACCCAGTACTTC

D: NA
J: TRBJ1-6
size: NA
V: TRBV4-1
CDR3: CASSQEGLSRAKNSPLHF
DNA: TGCGCCAGCAGCCAAGAAGGCCTCAGCCGGGCGAAGAATTCACCCCTCCACTTT

D: NA
J: TRBJ2-3
size: NA
V: TRBV5-5
CDR3: CASSLKDSTDTQYF
DNA: TGTGCCAGCAGCTTGAAGGATAGCACAGATACGCAGTATTTT

D: TRBD1
J: TRBJ1-2
size: NA
V: TRBV7-2
CDR3: CASSLGGTGDYGYTF
DNA: TGTGCCAGCAGCTTAGGGGGGACAGGGGATTATGGCTACACCTTC

D: NA
J: TRBJ1-6
size: NA
V: TRBV6-2/TRBV6-3
CDR3: CASSDRSSYNSPLHF
DNA: TGTGCCAGCAGCGATAGAAGCTCCTATAATTCACCCCTCCACTTT

D: NA
J: TRBJ1-2
size: NA
V: TRBV7-9
CDR3: CASSLDGRDGYTF
DNA: TGTGCCAGCAGCTTAGATGGAAGGGATGGCTACACCTTC

D: NA
J: TRBJ1-4
size: NA
V: TRBV28
CDR3: CASSLSLRSVGEKLFF
DNA: TGTGCCAGCAGTTTATCCCTCCGGTCCGTCGGTGAAAAACTGTTTTTT

D: NA
J: TRBJ2-3
size: NA
V: TRBV7-3
CDR3: CASSQEGGTDTQYF
DNA: TGTGCCAGCAGCCAGGAAGGAGGCACAGATACGCAGTATTTT

D: NA
J: TRBJ2-7
size: NA
V: TRBV12-3/TRBV12-4
CDR3: CASSYGRSYEQYF
DNA: TGTGCCAGCAGTTATGGCAGATCCTACGAGCAGTACTTC

D: TRBD2
J: TRBJ2-3
size: NA
V: TRBV6-2/TRBV6-3
CDR3: CASSYRAGGPHIDTQYF
DNA: TGTGCCAGCAGTTATCGGGCGGGGGGGCCACACATCGATACGCAGTATTTT

D: NA
J: TRBJ1-2
size: few
V: TRBV27
CDR3: CASSFNQVALYGYTF
DNA: TGTGCCAGCAGTTTCAATCAGGTGGCTCTATATGGCTACACCTTC

D: TRBD1
J: TRBJ1-2
size: NA
V: TRBV5-4
CDR3: CASRDMEQGKRGYTF
DNA: TGTGCCAGCAGGGATATGGAACAGGGGAAGCGGGGCTACACCTTC

D: TRBD2
J: TRBJ2-7
size: NA
V: TRBV9
CDR3: CASSPRVSGARDSYEQYF
DNA: TGTGCCAGCAGCCCCAGGGTTAGCGGGGCCCGCGACTCCTACGAGCAGTACTTC

D: NA
J: TRBJ1-2
size: NA
V: TRBV28
CDR3: CASSSPTALGGYTF
DNA: TGTGCCAGCAGTTCCCCGACAGCCCTCGGCGGCTACACCTTC

D: TRBD2
J: TRBJ2-2
size: NA
V: TRBV7-2
CDR3: CASSPLAGGTGELFF
DNA: TGTGCCAGCAGCCCACTAGCGGGGGGCACCGGGGAGCTGTTTTTT

D: NA
J: TRBJ2-5
size: NA
V: TRBV18
CDR3: CASSPPGLSKTQYF
DNA: TGTGCCAGCTCACCACCCGGACTATCGAAGACCCAGTACTTC

D: TRBD1
J: TRBJ1-6
size: NA
V: TRBV28
CDR3: CASSLTFEGQGALHF
DNA: TGTGCCAGCAGTTTAACTTTCGAGGGACAGGGTGCCCTCCACTTT

D: TRBD1
J: TRBJ2-7
size: NA
V: TRBV7-9
CDR3: CASSSRDRETHEQYF
DNA: TGTGCCAGCAGCTCCCGGGACAGGGAAACCCACGAGCAGTACTTC

D: NA
J: TRBJ2-1
size: once
V: TRBV2
CDR3: CASSVRFGNEQFF
DNA: TGTGCCAGCAGTGTACGTTTCGGAAATGAGCAGTTCTTC